The TCR beta chain under discussion was sequenced for a study of blood T cell repertoires in COVID-19. The wider study: There were acute and convalescent COVID-19 samples, and they came from the United States, Italy and Spain. Sample material is recorded as cDNA or gDNA derived from T cells, B-cell-depleted T cells, or PBMCs.

Germline assignment: CDR1 MNHEY and CDR2 SMNVEV (reference sequence). There are 13 residues in the CDR3. V was cut by 6 bases and J by 4 bases, with 7 bases left in between. Original methodology: Amplification of reference gene primers was used by the study to estimate nucleated cell counts. The protocol was immunoSEQ multiplex PCR, while the TCRdb copy is restricted to in-frame clones and leaves out a portion. V and J calls and clone size are as listed in that table; D and trimming were resolved from the DNA. This sample has 260,000 or so clones; around 90% occur once, and the top ten carry less than 10%.

The V and J genes are TRBV27 and TRBJ2-6, with D possibly being TRBD2 (5 bases). The sequenced material came from peripheral blood. The sequence came from a man aged 18-30 years with active or convalescent COVID-19. CDR3 region: CASRTGGANVLTF. CDR3 DNA sequence: TGTGCCAGCAGGACGGGAGGGGCCAACGTCCTGACTTTC.